These T cell receptor beta chains were read from a single sample in a study of patients and donors after allogeneic stem cell transplantation. TCRdb reprocessed the RT-PCR reads with MiXCR, giving one entry per CDR3 protein. The sample has hundreds of thousands of distinct CDR3 sequences, around 14% seen once. The sequenced material came from blood, either unsorted or a sorted T cell fraction (not recorded which). These receptors all stem from a human donor who was either an allogeneic HSCT recipient or a stem cell or donor lymphocyte infusion donor (not recorded which). It is not recorded whose cells these are; they may come from a transplant donor. Both conserved end residues are part of each CDR3. The order of the fields is D gene, clone size, J gene, V gene, CDR3 DNA, CDR3 protein. D genes are given only for firm matches. The listing skips clone size in some rows; elsewhere it reads once, few, many or a size class.

TRBD2 - TRBJ2-7 TRBV3-1 TGTGCCAGCAGCTCCGGGACTAGCGGGAGATACGAGCAGTACTTC CASSSGTSGRYEQYF
- many TRBJ2-1 TRBV29-1 TGCAGCGGGGGGCGCAATGAGCAGTTCTTC CSGGRNEQFF
- few TRBJ2-3 TRBV21-1 TGTGCCAGCAGCAAAGCGGATAGCATACGCACAGATACGCAGTATTTT CASSKADSIRTDTQYF
- few TRBJ2-2 TRBV7-3 TGTGCCAGCAGCTCCGGACCTAACACCGGGGAGCTGTTTTTT CASSSGPNTGELFF
- - TRBJ2-5 TRBV11-2 TGTGCCAGCAGCTTAGGTGGGAAAGGGGGAGAGACCCAGTACTTC CASSLGGKGGETQYF
- - TRBJ2-5 TRBV14 TGTGCCAGCAGCCAACTCCTCCGGGAGGAGACCCAGTACTTC CASSQLLREETQYF
TRBD1 few TRBJ1-2 TRBV30 TGTGCCTGGAGTTTTACAGGGGGCGAGGGCTACACCTTC CAWSFTGGEGYTF
TRBD1 - TRBJ2-1 TRBV25-1 TGTGCCAGCAGTGAATGGGGACAGGGATCCTACAATGAGCAGTTCTTC CASSEWGQGSYNEQFF
- - TRBJ1-3 TRBV6-5 TGTGCCAGCAGCCGGGAAGGTGACACCATATATTTT CASSREGDTIYF
- many TRBJ1-6 TRBV4-3 TGCGCCAGCAGCCAAGAGGAGGGGGGAAATTCACCCCTCCACTTT CASSQEEGGNSPLHF
TRBD2 once TRBJ2-1 TRBV11-3 TGTGCCAGCAGTATACCGGGACTAGGGGGCAATGAGCAGTTCTTC CASSIPGLGGNEQFF
- - TRBJ1-1 TRBV19 TGTGCCAGTAGTGCCTTGGCGGGGGGAGCTGAAGCTTTCTTT CASSALAGGAEAFF
- - TRBJ2-7 TRBV2 TGTGCCAGCAGTGGTGCACAGTTTTCCTACGAGCAGTACTTC CASSGAQFSYEQYF
- few TRBJ2-5 TRBV5-6 TGTGCCAGCAGCCCAGGGTTCAGGGGCCAAGAGACCCAGTACTTC CASSPGFRGQETQYF
- few TRBJ1-6 TRBV14 TGTGCCAGCAGCTTCCTCAGCGGGAGATCACCCCTCCACTTT CASSFLSGRSPLHF
- - TRBJ2-7 TRBV9 TGTGCCAGCAGCGTAGAGGTGGAGGGCTACGAGCAGTACTTC CASSVEVEGYEQYF
- - TRBJ2-7 TRBV7-2 TGTGCCAGCAGCTTAGGAGACAGGTCCGAGCAGTACTTC CASSLGDRSEQYF
- few TRBJ2-5 TRBV6-2/TRBV6-3 TGTGCCAGCAGTTATTGGGGCAAAGAGACCCAGTACTTC CASSYWGKETQYF